This T cell receptor (beta chain) appears in the sequencing data of a study of blood T cell repertoires in COVID-19 (dated by TCRdb to the early 2020s). In the study overall: Samples covering the acute and convalescent phases of COVID-19 were provided by collaborators in the United States, Italy and Spain. The material from the prospective study consisted of cDNA or gDNA derived from T cells, B-cell-depleted T cells, or PBMCs. Subjects who had been exposed to COVID-19, were actively infected with it, or had recovered from it provided the deeply sampled blood TCRbeta repertoires that made up the dataset. The repertoires were made available in a free public database intended to serve as a resource for research on the immune response to SARS-CoV-2. Samples came from the ongoing ImmuneRACE study (first 160 participants) plus 1,254 subjects from 6 global collaborators. The sample metadata nearly always contained a de-identified subject ID, COVID-19 status, age in years and sex. HLA class I and class II types, where available, came from metadata supplied by the sample provider rather than from assay-based typing.

The immunoSEQ Assay, a bias-controlled multiplex PCR, was used to amplify TCRbeta CDR3 regions from genomic DNA. As for the authors' bioinformatics: The number of nucleated cells in each sample was estimated from the amplification of reference gene primers within the assay. To quantify the absolute abundance of each unique TCRbeta CDR3 rearrangement, sequence reads were collapsed and filtered. For each sample, productive Simpson clonality was calculated as the square root of Simpson's diversity index over productive rearrangements. Sourced from immuneACCESS, this table was stored by TCRdb with only in-frame sequences that have V and J called. A share of the clones is absent; for the studies checked, an unresolved V gene accounts for under half, and the remainder has no known explanation. The V and J calls and clone size are taken from that table; D and trimming were inferred from the DNA. The sample yields around 56,000 clones; less than 85% were counted once. The top ten constitute around 19% of the sample.

Results the study describes overall, beyond this receptor: The quantity of clinical and demographic metadata differed by source and by participant and was supplied without curation.

Each collaborating institution followed its own protocols to collect whole blood in K2EDTA tubes. Collaborator samples were shipped for TCRbeta analysis as frozen whole blood, isolated PBMCs, or DNA extracted from either sample type. About this clone itself: Its antigen is currently not known. Base quality data are lacking; no much larger clone is found one base away.

The clonotype comes from a woman aged 50 to 60 with active or convalescent COVID-19. The sequencing sample was made of peripheral blood.

The nucleotides read TGTGCCAGTACAGGGATGTGGAATCAGCCCCAGCATTTT. It specifies CASTGMWNQPQHF. Recombination joined TRBV21-1 with TRBJ1-5; TRBD1, the D gene given by the table, was not confirmed from the DNA. TRBV21-1 is shown as a pseudogene. The CDR3 measures 13 amino acids from cysteine to phenylalanine. The read is trimmed to its CDR3 DNA, 39 bases read in frame from base 1.